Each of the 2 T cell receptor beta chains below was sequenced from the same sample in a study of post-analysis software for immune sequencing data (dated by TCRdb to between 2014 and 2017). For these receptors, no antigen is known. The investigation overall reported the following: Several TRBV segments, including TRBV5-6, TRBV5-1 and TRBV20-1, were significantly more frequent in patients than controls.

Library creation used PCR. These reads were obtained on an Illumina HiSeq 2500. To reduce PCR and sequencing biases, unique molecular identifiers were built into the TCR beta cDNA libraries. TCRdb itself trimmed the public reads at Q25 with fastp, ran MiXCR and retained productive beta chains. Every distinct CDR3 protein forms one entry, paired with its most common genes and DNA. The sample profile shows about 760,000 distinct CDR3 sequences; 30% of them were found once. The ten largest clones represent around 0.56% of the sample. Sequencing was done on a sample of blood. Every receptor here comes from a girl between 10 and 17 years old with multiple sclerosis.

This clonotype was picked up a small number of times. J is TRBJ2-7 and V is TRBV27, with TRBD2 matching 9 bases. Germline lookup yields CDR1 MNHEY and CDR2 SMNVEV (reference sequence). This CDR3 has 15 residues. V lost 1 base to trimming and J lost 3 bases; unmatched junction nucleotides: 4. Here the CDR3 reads CASSLLAGVGYEQYF. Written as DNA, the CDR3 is TGTGCCAGCAGTTTATTAGCGGGAGTTGGCTACGAGCAGTACTTC.

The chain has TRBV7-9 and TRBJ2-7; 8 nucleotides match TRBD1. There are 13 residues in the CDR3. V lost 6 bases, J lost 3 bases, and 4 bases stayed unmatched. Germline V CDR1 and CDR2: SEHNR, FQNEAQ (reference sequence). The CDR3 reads CASRDGQGYEQYF. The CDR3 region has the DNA TGTGCCAGCAGGGATGGACAGGGCTACGAGCAGTACTTC. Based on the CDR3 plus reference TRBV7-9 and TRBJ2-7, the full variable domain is DTGVSQNPRHKITKRGQNVTFRCDPISEHNRLYWYRQTLGQGPEFLTYFQNEAQLEKSRLLSDRFSAERPKGSFSTLEIQRTEQGDSAMYLCASRDGQGYEQYFGPGTRLTVT.